The 28 T cell receptor beta chains below were found in one sample sequenced in a study of T-cell reconstitution after alpha-beta-depleted transplantation in children. Researchers prepared the TCRbeta library using unique molecular identifiers, the study reports. TCRdb used MiXCR to reprocess the PCR reads, holding one entry per CDR3 protein. The repertoire has about 610,000 distinct CDR3 sequences, 20% to 30% of them found once; the top ten carry about 35%. Sequencing was performed on PBMCs, taken before TCRalphabeta/CD19-depleted stem cell transplant. These TCRs come from a boy in the first two years of life with Wiskott-Aldrich syndrome, due to receive a stem cell transplant.

CDR3 sequence: CASSLFTRELANEQFF. The CDR3 nucleotides read TGTGCCAGCAGCTTGTTTACGCGGGAGTTGGCCAATGAGCAGTTCTTC. The chain links TRBV5-5 to TRBJ2-1; 7 nucleotides agree with TRBD2. Germline loops: CDR1 SGHKS, CDR2 YYEKEE (reference sequence). Germline trimming cut 1 base from V and 6 bases from J; bases unmatched to any gene: 10. CDR3 length: 16 residues.

This clonotype was detected only a few times. The genes are TRBV5-1 and TRBJ2-7, with D perhaps matching TRBD1 (6 bases). Germline CDR1 SGHRS, CDR2 YFSETQ. This CDR3 contains 16 residues. Trimming removed 0 bases from V and 0 bases from J, with 13 bases in between. The CDR3: CASSLGDRSHSYEQYF. Here the CDR3 DNA reads TGCGCCAGCAGCTTGGGAGACAGGTCCCACTCCTACGAGCAGTACTTC.

The rearrangement links TRBV7-9 to TRBJ1-4; 7 bases are shared with TRBD1. Germline CDR1 and CDR2: SEHNR and FQNEAQ (reference sequence). V trimming: 5 bases; J trimming: 7 bases; junction bases outside the gene matches: 13. The CDR3 runs 16 residues. CDR3 sequence (DNA): TGTGCCAGCAGCCGTTCGGGTGGGACAGTTCGTGAAAAACTGTTTTTT. This sequence encodes CASSRSGGTVREKLFF.

This clonotype was found a few times. This chain links TRBV20-1 with TRBJ2-3; the match to TRBD2 covers 7 bases. Germline values: CDR1 DFQATT, CDR2 SNEGSKA (reference sequence). V shed 3 bases and J 7 bases; nucleotides not matched to a gene: 7. The CDR3 has 13 amino acids. CDR3 sequence reads: CSASYWEGNTQYF. CDR3 DNA sequence: TGCAGTGCTAGTTACTGGGAGGGAAATACGCAGTATTTT.

The chain employs TRBV27 and TRBJ2-7, with D perhaps TRBD1 (6 bases). The CDR3 extends over 14 amino acids. The V end was cut by 2 bases, the J end by 7 bases, with 15 bases between. Germline CDR1 is MNHEY and CDR2 is SMNVEV (reference sequence). The CDR3 region is CASSLVGAAEEQYF. CDR3 DNA: TGTGCCAGCAGTTTAGTGGGGGCCGCGGAAGAGCAGTACTTC.

This clonotype was recorded a few times. The rearrangement links TRBV24-1 to TRBJ2-7; D is ambiguous. The CDR3 sequence is 12 residues long. Germline CDR1 KGHDR, CDR2 SFDVKD. Trimming removed 9 bases from V and 4 bases from J, with 12 bases in between. The CDR3 DNA is TGTGCCACCTCCCCCGGCAGTTACGAGCAGTACTTC. Translated: CATSPGSYEQYF.

The CDR3 loop reads CASSLGQLNQPQHF. CDR3 sequence (DNA): TGTGCCAGCAGCTTAGGACAGCTCAATCAGCCCCAGCATTTT. The chain is built from TRBV7-9 and TRBJ1-5, with D perhaps matching TRBD1 (5 bases). This CDR3 contains 14 residues. The germline gives CDR1 SEHNR, CDR2 FQNEAQ (reference sequence). V lost 1 base to trimming and J lost 3 bases, with 7 bases between them. Full variable domain (outside the CDR3, taken from reference TRBV7-9 and TRBJ1-5): DTGVSQNPRHKITKRGQNVTFRCDPISEHNRLYWYRQTLGQGPEFLTYFQNEAQLEKSRLLSDRFSAERPKGSFSTLEIQRTEQGDSAMYLCASSLGQLNQPQHFGDGTRLSIL.

J is TRBJ1-2 and V is TRBV7-2, with 11 bases that match TRBD1. Trimming at V came to 7 bases and at J to 4 bases, leaving 5 bases not matched to a gene. Germline V gene data show CDR1 as SGHTA and CDR2 as FQGNSA. This CDR3 comprises 14 residues. CDR3 bases: TGTGCCAGCACTCGCGGACAGGGGGCCTATGGCTACACCTTC. It specifies CASTRGQGAYGYTF.

This chain joins TRBV11-3 and TRBJ2-1; D might be TRBD2 (7 bases). V lost 5 bases, J lost 7 bases, and 21 bases lay in between. Germline lookup yields CDR1 SGHNT and CDR2 YENEEA. The CDR3 spans 16 residues. The CDR3 is CASSVNGEGTKNEQFF. The CDR3 region has the DNA TGTGCCAGCAGCGTAAATGGGGAGGGGACAAAGAATGAGCAGTTCTTC.

This chain connects TRBV3-1 to TRBJ2-1; 7 bases agree with TRBD2. V trimming: 1 base; J trimming: 3 bases; junction bases outside the gene matches: 6. The CDR3 is 16 amino acids. Germline CDR1 LGHDT, CDR2 YNNKEL (reference sequence). CDR3 region: CASSQVGGKIYNEQFF. The DNA for the CDR3 is TGTGCCAGCAGCCAAGTGGGGGGGAAGATCTACAATGAGCAGTTCTTC.

There are a few counts of this clonotype. The genes are TRBV7-8 and TRBJ2-1; tentatively, D is TRBD1 or TRBD2 (5 bases each). The germline gives CDR1 SGHVS, CDR2 FQNEAQ. Between the trimmed V and J ends, which lost 3 bases and 3 bases, there was a span of 12 bases. The CDR3 is 15 residues long. The DNA for the CDR3 is TGTGCCAGCAGCTTTATTCCTGGGGGCTACAATGAGCAGTTCTTC. This codes for CASSFIPGGYNEQFF.

V is TRBV7-2 and J is TRBJ2-1, with 11 nucleotides matching TRBD2. Trimming removed 1 base from V and 9 bases from J; junction bases left unmatched: 5. The CDR3 totals 15 residues. Germline V gene data show CDR1 as SGHTA and CDR2 as FQGNSA. CDR3 amino acids: CASSLVTSGGGEQFF. The CDR3 DNA reads TGTGCCAGCAGCTTAGTAACTAGCGGGGGCGGTGAGCAGTTCTTC.

The V gene is TRBV9, the J gene TRBJ2-3, with D perhaps TRBD1 (6 bases). The CDR3 has 15 amino acids. The germline V gene encodes CDR1 SGDLS and CDR2 YYNGEE. Trimming removed 4 bases from V and 5 bases from J, with 17 bases in between. CDR3 protein: CASSPPGQVGDTQYF. The CDR3 nucleotides are TGTGCCAGCAGCCCACCGGGACAAGTAGGAGATACGCAGTATTTT.

This clonotype came up a few times. This sequence joins TRBV7-9 and TRBJ2-3; 10 bases line up with TRBD2. The CDR3 length is 15 residues. CDR1 and CDR2 from the germline V gene are SEHNR and FQNEAQ (reference sequence). Losses at the gene ends were 11 bases for V and 3 bases for J; bases not matched to a gene: 11. CDR3 protein: CAVPGGTSETDTQYF. Here the CDR3 DNA reads TGTGCCGTACCAGGGGGGACTAGCGAAACAGATACGCAGTATTTT.

This clonotype was recorded a few times. V usage is TRBV2 and J usage is TRBJ2-3; a possible D gene is TRBD1 (5 bases). The CDR3 consists of 14 residues. CDR1 and CDR2 (germline): SNHLY, FYNNEI. V lost 4 bases to trimming and J lost 8 bases, with 16 bases between them. The CDR3 region is CASSAGSGIGTQYF. The CDR3 DNA follows: TGTGCCAGCAGTGCAGGGTCCGGCATTGGTACGCAGTATTTT.

The chain carries TRBV11-2 and TRBJ1-6, with D uncertain. From germline, CDR1 is SGHAT and CDR2 FQNNGV. This CDR3 is built from 17 residues. V was trimmed by 0 bases and J by 0 bases, leaving 9 bases between them. The chain's CDR3 is CASSLEFVDSYNSPLHF. In DNA form, the CDR3 reads TGTGCCAGCAGCTTAGAGTTCGTGGACTCCTATAATTCACCCCTCCACTTT.

In its sample, this clonotype was seen many times. V and J are TRBV10-3 and TRBJ2-3, with 11 bases identical to TRBD2. Germline V gives CDR1 ENHRY, CDR2 SYGVKD. The CDR3 extends over 16 amino acids. The ends lost 6 bases at V and 1 base at J; junction bases unmatched: 6. CDR3 nucleotide sequence: TGTGCCATCAGCTTGACTAGCGGGAAGGGCACAGATACGCAGTATTTT. Protein: CAISLTSGKGTDTQYF.

The chain has TRBV5-4 and TRBJ2-2; D perhaps matches TRBD1 (6 bases). V was cut by 0 bases and J by 2 bases, with 20 bases left in between. CDR3 size: 19 residues. Germline loops: CDR1 SGHNT, CDR2 YYREEE (reference sequence). The CDR3: CASSLGQDQSTSNTGELFF. Written as DNA, the CDR3 is TGTGCCAGCAGCTTGGGACAGGACCAATCAACAAGTAACACCGGGGAGCTGTTTTTT.

The genes are TRBV20-1 and TRBJ2-5; TRBD2 matches 14 bases. This CDR3 has 16 residues. V shed 5 bases and J 5 bases; nucleotides not matched to a gene: 10. Looked up from germline, CDR1 is DFQATT and CDR2 is SNEGSKA (reference sequence). This chain's CDR3 is CSASRLAGGSGETQYF. CDR3 in DNA: TGCAGTGCTTCAAGACTAGCGGGAGGGAGTGGGGAGACCCAGTACTTC.

This clonotype appeared a few times. The V call is TRBV7-6, the J call TRBJ2-3; 13 bases fit TRBD2. The CDR3 totals 17 residues. The ends lost 5 bases at V and 1 base at J; junction bases unmatched: 6. The germline V gene encodes CDR1 SGHVS and CDR2 FNYEAQ. CDR3 protein: CASSPRLAGGGTDTQYF. The CDR3 DNA reads as TGTGCCAGCAGCCCCCGACTAGCGGGAGGCGGCACAGATACGCAGTATTTT.

This clonotype was counted only a few times. V and J are TRBV7-2 and TRBJ2-7, with 9 bases fitting TRBD2. The CDR3 is made up of 15 amino acids. The V gene end was trimmed by 5 bases and the J gene end by 2 bases; junction bases not matched to a gene: 7. Looked up from germline, CDR1 is SGHTA and CDR2 is FQGNSA. CDR3 sequence (DNA): TGTGCCAGCAGCCCGCGGGGGGGCCGAACCTACGAGCAGTACTTC. It translates to CASSPRGGRTYEQYF.

The CDR3 here is CASSTQGAGELFF. The CDR3 bases are TGTGCCAGCAGCACACAGGGGGCCGGGGAGCTGTTTTTT. The chain combines TRBV9 with TRBJ2-2, with 8 nucleotides matching TRBD1. Trimming at V came to 4 bases and at J to 6 bases, leaving 2 bases not matched to a gene. CDR3 length: 13 amino acids. Germline CDR1 reads SGDLS; CDR2 reads YYNGEE.

The rearrangement uses TRBV29-1 and TRBJ1-2; D gene uncertain. Trimming removed 3 bases at V and 4 bases at J, with 12 bases between. CDR1 SQVTM and CDR2 ANQGSEA come from the germline V gene. The CDR3 runs 13 residues. CDR3 region: CSVDTQLPYGYTF. CDR3 DNA: TGCAGCGTTGACACCCAGCTACCCTATGGCTACACCTTC. The variable domain in full, with the rest retrieved from reference TRBV29-1 and TRBJ1-2, is SAVISQKPSRDICQRGTSLTIQCQVDSQVTMMFWYRQQPGQSLTLIATANQGSEATYESGFVIDKFPISRPNLTFSTLTVSNMSPEDSSIYLCSVDTQLPYGYTFGSGTRLTVV.

This clonotype showed up just a few times. V gene TRBV5-1 combines with J gene TRBJ2-2; no definite D call. Trimming took off 4 bases at V and 2 bases at J, with 15 bases between the two ends. Germline-derived CDR1 and CDR2 are SGHRS and YFSETQ. The CDR3 loop spans 16 amino acids. In DNA, the CDR3 is TGCGCCAGCAGCAGGACCAGGAGTTACAACACCGGGGAGCTGTTTTTT. Amino acid sequence: CASSRTRSYNTGELFF.

This clonotype was found a few times. V usage is TRBV2 and J usage is TRBJ2-3; D unresolved. The V gene's germline CDR1 is SNHLY and CDR2 FYNNEI. CDR3 length: 14 residues. V was pared by 6 bases and J by 0 bases, with 10 bases between. Here the CDR3 reads CASRPSDSTDTQYF. The CDR3 coding sequence is TGTGCCAGCAGACCGTCAGATAGCACAGATACGCAGTATTTT.

The rearrangement links TRBV27 to TRBJ1-5; the match to TRBD1 covers 12 bases. V was clipped by 4 bases and J by 0 bases; unmatched bases: 7. CDR1 and CDR2 (germline): MNHEY, SMNVEV (reference sequence). This CDR3 region has 18 residues. The CDR3 sequence is CASSSGTGGSISNQPQHF. CDR3 bases: TGTGCCAGCAGTTCTGGGACAGGGGGCTCTATTAGCAATCAGCCCCAGCATTTT.

This clonotype was counted a few times. The chain combines TRBV20-1 with TRBJ2-1; 10 nucleotides match TRBD2. The CDR3 contains 15 residues. CDR1 DFQATT and CDR2 SNEGSKA come from the germline V gene (reference sequence). The V and J ends lost 8 bases and 3 bases, in that order; junction bases with no gene match: 10. CDR3 DNA: TGCAGTTGGAATAGCGGGAGGACTATCTACAATGAGCAGTTCTTC. Translation gives CSWNSGRTIYNEQFF.

This clonotype appeared a few times. This chain joins TRBV3-1 and TRBJ2-7; no clear D. The CDR3 is 13 amino acids. Germline assignment: CDR1 LGHDT and CDR2 YNNKEL (reference sequence). The V and J ends lost 1 base and 3 bases respectively, with 7 bases between them. The CDR3: CASSQGLRYEQYF. The CDR3 region has the DNA TGTGCCAGCAGCCAAGGGCTACGCTACGAGCAGTACTTC.